What follows describes a single T cell receptor (beta chain). The V and J ends lost 6 bases and 1 base, in that order; junction bases with no gene match: 13. The CDR3 totals 17 residues. The V gene's germline CDR1 is PRHDT and CDR2 FYEKMQ (reference sequence). The source of the sample is a study of blood T cell repertoires in COVID-19. TCRdb's copy holds only in-frame clones and misses some; the assay was immunoSEQ multiplex PCR. Of about 140,000 clones in the sample, 75% to 90% were seen once. The sample comprised peripheral blood. The V and J genes are TRBV13 and TRBJ1-1; 8 bases map to TRBD1. This sequence originates from a woman older than 75 with acute or convalescent COVID-19. The CDR3 loop is CASRQTGGSRRNTEAFF. DNA for the CDR3: TGTGCCAGCAGACAAACAGGGGGGTCGAGGAGGAACACTGAAGCTTTCTTT.